The sequence of this T cell receptor beta chain was determined in a study of T-cell memory formation after mild COVID-19. This clonotype was recorded a few times. From the 5' RACE reads, TCRdb called clonotypes with MiXCR, one entry per CDR3 protein. The table includes fewer than 650,000 distinct CDR3 sequences, approximately 15% detected once. Germline V CDR1 and CDR2: LNHNV, YYDKDF (reference sequence). This CDR3 spans 12 amino acids. V lost 2 bases and J lost 7, with 8 bases in between. The chain is built from TRBV15 and TRBJ1-1; D not certain. Material: PBMCs or a T cell subset sorted from them (not recorded which). The receptor was isolated from an adult woman who had mild COVID-19 (a few samples of this study predate the infection). Cell type and time point are not known. The CDR3 sequence: CATSRPGLEAFF. CDR3 in DNA: TGTGCCACCAGCAGACCCGGACTTGAAGCTTTCTTT.